Included here is one TCR beta chain sequence, with context. What it binds is unknown. The sample is drawn from a study of CD4 T cells in relation to SARS-CoV-2 and coronaviruses. Study-wide findings and caveats: This crossreactivity analysis covered spike protein alone, no other viral proteins.

Germline lookup yields CDR1 LGHNA and CDR2 YSLEER. CDR3 length: 19 residues. Trimming cost V 1 base and J 9 bases; bases outside gene matches: 20. Profiled with immunoSEQ multiplex PCR; TCRdb holds only in-frame clones, not every one. The sample has about 28,000 clones, 70% to 80% seen once; the top ten hold approximately 20%. CD4+ T cells from unexposed donors were obtained before the COVID-19 pandemic (2011-2018). After nine to ten days of culture, CD4+ T cells were isolated. Each well had around 2.2 million PBMCs in approximately 5.1% human AB serum with IL-2. The sequence derives from a human donor in good health. Sequencing used CD4+ T cells from PBMCs, cultured in vitro. This rearrangement joins TRBV4-3 to TRBJ2-1; 8 bases line up with TRBD2. For the CDR3, the DNA is TGCGCCAGCAGCCAAGGCATATCGTGGCGGGAGGACCCCTCCGCTGAGCAGTTCTTC. This gives the protein CASSQGISWREDPSAEQFF.